This is a list of T cell receptor beta chains from one sample in a study of shared clonotypes between healthy human individuals. Libraries were prepared by immunoSEQ multiplex PCR; TCRdb keeps only in-frame clonotypes and omits some of them. This sample has 2 million to 3 million clones, with over 85% found just once. The sequenced sample was naive CD4+ T cells from PBMCs. These receptors originate from a man younger than 35 in good health. Some clones in this sample may be carry-over from other donors' samples. Each CDR3 is given with its conserved first and last residue. Not all rows give a size; the values are once, few, many and, for expanded clones, a class.

v_call: TRBV7-9; clone_size: .; j_call: TRBJ1-6; cdr3_aa: CASTSQGVEVSPLHF
v_call: TRBV19; clone_size: .; j_call: TRBJ1-5; cdr3_aa: CASSPQGALLSNQPQHF
v_call: TRBV6-5; clone_size: once; j_call: TRBJ2-4; cdr3_aa: CASSTTQLAKNIQYF
v_call: TRBV28; clone_size: .; j_call: TRBJ2-7; cdr3_aa: CASRSLRESDEQYF
v_call: TRBV28; clone_size: .; j_call: TRBJ1-1; cdr3_aa: CASSLRQFKTFF
v_call: TRBV5-5; clone_size: .; j_call: TRBJ1-1; cdr3_aa: CASSLAGTEKRAFF
v_call: TRBV7-7; clone_size: .; j_call: TRBJ2-1; cdr3_aa: CASSEHGGSSYNEQFF
v_call: TRBV11-2; clone_size: .; j_call: TRBJ2-7; cdr3_aa: CASSRTGYYEQYF
v_call: TRBV10-3; clone_size: .; j_call: TRBJ2-1; cdr3_aa: CAIGSDRVSTEQFF
v_call: TRBV6-5; clone_size: .; j_call: TRBJ2-1; cdr3_aa: CASSYGRTYNEQFF
v_call: TRBV18; clone_size: .; j_call: TRBJ1-5; cdr3_aa: CASSPLGDFNQPQHF
v_call: TRBV6-5; clone_size: .; j_call: TRBJ1-4; cdr3_aa: CASSYSGPRANEKLFF
v_call: TRBV7-2; clone_size: .; j_call: TRBJ1-2; cdr3_aa: CASSLEVQGPYGYTF
v_call: TRBV6-5; clone_size: .; j_call: TRBJ1-2; cdr3_aa: CASRRQGFNYGYTF
v_call: TRBV2; clone_size: .; j_call: TRBJ2-1; cdr3_aa: CASSEVGSNEQFF
v_call: TRBV28; clone_size: .; j_call: TRBJ1-4; cdr3_aa: CASSLPLPREKLFF
v_call: TRBV11-2; clone_size: .; j_call: TRBJ2-5; cdr3_aa: CASNQGGGLQRIQETQYF
v_call: TRBV11-2; clone_size: once; j_call: TRBJ2-7; cdr3_aa: CASSLVGGLAVEQYF
v_call: TRBV19; clone_size: .; j_call: TRBJ1-2; cdr3_aa: CASSIDRRGAMGGYTF
v_call: TRBV2; clone_size: .; j_call: TRBJ1-3; cdr3_aa: CASNKQGSGNTIYF